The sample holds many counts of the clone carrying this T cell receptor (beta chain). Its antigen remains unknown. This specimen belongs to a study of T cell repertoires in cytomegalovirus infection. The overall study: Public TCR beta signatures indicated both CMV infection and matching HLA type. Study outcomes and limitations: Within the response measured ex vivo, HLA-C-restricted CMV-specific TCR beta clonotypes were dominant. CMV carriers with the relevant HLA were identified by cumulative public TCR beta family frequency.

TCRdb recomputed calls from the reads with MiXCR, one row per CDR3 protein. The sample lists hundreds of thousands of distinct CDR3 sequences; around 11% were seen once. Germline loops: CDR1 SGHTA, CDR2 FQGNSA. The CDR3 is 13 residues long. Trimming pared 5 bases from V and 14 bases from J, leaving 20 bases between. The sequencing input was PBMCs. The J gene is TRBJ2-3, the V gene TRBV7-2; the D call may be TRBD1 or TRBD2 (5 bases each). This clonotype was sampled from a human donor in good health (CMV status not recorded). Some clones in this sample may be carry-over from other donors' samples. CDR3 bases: TGTGCCAGCAGCCCAGTGCCCGGGACCCCAGTGTATTTT. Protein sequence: CASSPVPGTPVYF.